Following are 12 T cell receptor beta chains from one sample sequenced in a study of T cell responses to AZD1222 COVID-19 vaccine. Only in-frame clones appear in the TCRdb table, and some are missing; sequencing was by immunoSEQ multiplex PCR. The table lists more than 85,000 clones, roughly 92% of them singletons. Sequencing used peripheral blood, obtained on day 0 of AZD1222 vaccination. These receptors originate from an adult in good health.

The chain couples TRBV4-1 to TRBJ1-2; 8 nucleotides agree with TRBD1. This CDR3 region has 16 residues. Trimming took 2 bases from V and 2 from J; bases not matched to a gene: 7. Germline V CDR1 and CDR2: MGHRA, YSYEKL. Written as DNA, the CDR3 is TGCGCCAGCAGCCAACCTCCCGGGACAGGCAACTATGGCTACACCTTC. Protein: CASSQPPGTGNYGYTF.

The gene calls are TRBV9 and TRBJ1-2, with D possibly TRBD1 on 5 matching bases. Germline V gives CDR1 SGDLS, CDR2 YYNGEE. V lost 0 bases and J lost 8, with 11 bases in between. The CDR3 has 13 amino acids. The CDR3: CASSVGGSRGYTF. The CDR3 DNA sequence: TGTGCCAGCAGCGTAGGGGGGTCCCGAGGCTACACCTTC.

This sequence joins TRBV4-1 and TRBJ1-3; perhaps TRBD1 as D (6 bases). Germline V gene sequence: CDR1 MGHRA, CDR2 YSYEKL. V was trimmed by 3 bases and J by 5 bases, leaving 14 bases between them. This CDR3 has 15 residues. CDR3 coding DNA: TGCGCCAGCAGCCACTACCAACAGGGTAGAAACACCATATATTTT. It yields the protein CASSHYQQGRNTIYF.

The CDR3 spells CAWSEAGSTYEQYF. The CDR3, as DNA: TGTGCCTGGAGTGAAGCAGGTTCTACCTACGAGCAGTACTTC. This sequence joins TRBV30 and TRBJ2-7, with D unclear. The length of the CDR3 is 14 residues. Deletions cut 1 base from V and 2 bases from J, with 12 bases between. Germline assignment: CDR1 GTSNPN and CDR2 SVGIG (reference sequence).

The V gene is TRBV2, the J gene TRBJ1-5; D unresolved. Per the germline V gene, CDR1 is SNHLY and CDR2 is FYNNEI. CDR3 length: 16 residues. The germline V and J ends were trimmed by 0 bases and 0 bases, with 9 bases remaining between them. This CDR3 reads CASSEAGPYSNQPQHF. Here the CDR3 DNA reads TGTGCCAGCAGTGAAGCCGGGCCTTATAGCAATCAGCCCCAGCATTTT.

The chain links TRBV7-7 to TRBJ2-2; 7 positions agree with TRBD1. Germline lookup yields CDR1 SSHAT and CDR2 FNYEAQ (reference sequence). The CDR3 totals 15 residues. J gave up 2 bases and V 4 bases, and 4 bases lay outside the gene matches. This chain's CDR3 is CASSSGTANTGELFF. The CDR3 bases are TGTGCCAGCAGCTCCGGGACAGCTAACACCGGGGAGCTGTTTTTT. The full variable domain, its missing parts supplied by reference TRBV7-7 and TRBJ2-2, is GAGVSQSPRYKVTKRGQDVTLRCDPISSHATLYWYQQALGQGPEFLTYFNYEAQPDKSGLPSDRFSAERPEGSISTLTIQRTEQRDSAMYRCASSSGTANTGELFFGEGSRLTVL.

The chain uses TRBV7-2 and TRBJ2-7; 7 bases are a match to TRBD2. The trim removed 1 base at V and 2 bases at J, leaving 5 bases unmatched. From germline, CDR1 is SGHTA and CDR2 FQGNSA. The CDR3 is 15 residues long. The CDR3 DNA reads TGTGCCAGCAGCTTAGGCCCTAGCGGTACCTACGAGCAGTACTTC. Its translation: CASSLGPSGTYEQYF.

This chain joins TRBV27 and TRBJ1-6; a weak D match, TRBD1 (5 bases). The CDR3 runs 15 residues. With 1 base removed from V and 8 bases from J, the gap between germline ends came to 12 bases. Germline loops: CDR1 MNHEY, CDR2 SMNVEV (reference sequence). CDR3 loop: CASSLWGGGDSPLHF. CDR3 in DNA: TGTGCCAGCAGTTTATGGGGGGGAGGTGATTCACCCCTCCACTTT.

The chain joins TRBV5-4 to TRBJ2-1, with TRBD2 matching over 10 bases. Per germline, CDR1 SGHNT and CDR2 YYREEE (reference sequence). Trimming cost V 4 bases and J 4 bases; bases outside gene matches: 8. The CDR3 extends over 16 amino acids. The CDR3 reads CASSTVSGGLYNEQFF. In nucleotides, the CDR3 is TGTGCCAGCAGCACCGTTAGCGGGGGGCTTTACAATGAGCAGTTCTTC.

CDR3 nucleotide sequence: TGTGCCTGGAGTGTAGGCCCAGCGGGAGCAACCTACGAGCAGTACTTC. This sequence encodes CAWSVGPAGATYEQYF. V usage is TRBV30 and J usage is TRBJ2-7, with 8 bases aligning to TRBD2. Germline lookup yields CDR1 GTSNPN and CDR2 SVGIG (reference sequence). V shed 0 bases and J 2 bases; nucleotides not matched to a gene: 9. CDR3 length: 16 amino acids.

In DNA, the CDR3 is TGTGCCAGCAGCTTGGGCCTTAGCAATCAGCCCCAGCATTTT. Translated, it gives CASSLGLSNQPQHF. The chain joins TRBV5-6 to TRBJ1-5, with D uncertain. Germline CDR1 is SGHDT and CDR2 is YYEEEE. CDR3 length equals 14 residues. The V gene lost 0 bases and the J gene lost 0 bases, with 4 bases spanning the gap.

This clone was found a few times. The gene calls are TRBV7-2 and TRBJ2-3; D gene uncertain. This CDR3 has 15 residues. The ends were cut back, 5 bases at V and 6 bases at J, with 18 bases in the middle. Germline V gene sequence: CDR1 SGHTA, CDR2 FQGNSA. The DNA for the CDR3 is TGTGCCAGCAGCCTGACGAGTGCCCCCTACGATACGCAGTATTTT. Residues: CASSLTSAPYDTQYF.